One sample yielded the 27 T cell receptor beta chains listed below, sequenced in a study of cytomegalovirus exposure and HLA in healthy donors. 60 Vbeta and 13 Jbeta primers were used in PCR. The repertoire was sequenced with immunoSEQ multiplex PCR; TCRdb's copy has only in-frame clones and lacks some. The sample yields some 90,000 clones, more than 75% seen once. The sequencing input was PBMCs. These receptors all stem from a human donor in good health.

The chain recombines TRBV27 with TRBJ2-7, with TRBD2 identical over 8 bases. After removal of 6 bases from V and 3 bases from J, the junction contained 7 bases not matched to a gene. CDR1 is MNHEY, CDR2 SMNVEV, per germline (reference sequence). This CDR3 region has 14 residues. The CDR3 nucleotides read TGTGCCAGCAGGCCACTAGCGGCCCACTACGAGCAGTACTTC. Protein sequence: CASRPLAAHYEQYF.

The chain joins TRBV4-1 to TRBJ2-2, with 10 bases aligning to TRBD2. This CDR3 spans 16 amino acids. Losses at the gene ends were 4 bases for V and 3 bases for J; bases not matched to a gene: 5. Germline loops: CDR1 MGHRA, CDR2 YSYEKL. CDR3 coding DNA: TGCGCCAGCAGCCTCCACAGCGGGGGGGACACCGGGGAGCTGTTTTTT. Amino acids: CASSLHSGGDTGELFF.

This rearrangement joins TRBV5-1 to TRBJ2-3; TRBD2 matches at 7 bases. Germline V gene lookup returns CDR1 SGHRS and CDR2 YFSETQ. The ends lost 4 bases at V and 4 bases at J; junction bases unmatched: 9. The length of the CDR3 is 15 residues. CDR3 in amino acids: CASSVDSGKADTQYF. The CDR3 DNA is TGCGCCAGCAGCGTCGACAGCGGGAAAGCAGATACGCAGTATTTT.

The V gene is TRBV5-1, the J gene TRBJ1-1; D call uncertain. V was shortened by 1 base and J by 2 bases, with 9 bases between the two germline ends. The germline V gene encodes CDR1 SGHRS and CDR2 YFSETQ. The CDR3 length is 14 residues. The DNA of the CDR3 is TGCGCCAGCAGCTTGACAGAGATTAACACTGAAGCTTTCTTT. Amino acid sequence: CASSLTEINTEAFF.

The V call is TRBV5-4, the J call TRBJ2-2; D call uncertain. The CDR3 extends over 15 amino acids. Germline V gene sequence: CDR1 SGHNT, CDR2 YYREEE (reference sequence). Trimming stripped 1 base from V and 1 base from J, with 8 bases between. Written as DNA, the CDR3 is TGTGCCAGCAGCTTGTACAGTCGGAACACCGGGGAGCTGTTTTTT. The encoded protein is CASSLYSRNTGELFF.

The rearrangement uses TRBV29-1 and TRBJ2-3; maybe TRBD1 (5 bases). Germline assignment: CDR1 SQVTM and CDR2 ANQGSEA. The CDR3 extends over 15 amino acids. The V gene lost 4 bases and the J gene lost 0 bases, with 14 bases spanning the gap. The CDR3 protein is CSVGFGASSTDTQYF. The CDR3 DNA follows: TGCAGCGTTGGATTTGGGGCCTCAAGCACAGATACGCAGTATTTT.

The rearrangement joins TRBV21-1 to TRBJ1-4; the D segment call TRBD1 is taken from the table without a DNA check. TRBV21-1 is deemed a pseudogene. The CDR3 runs 18 residues. The CDR3 DNA sequence: TGTGCCAGCAGCAAGGGTGGGGACAGGGGGGGAACTAATGAAAAACTGTTTTTT. The encoded protein is CASSKGGDRGGTNEKLFF.

This clone was recorded a few times. The V call is TRBV6-4, the J call TRBJ2-3; 8 bases line up with TRBD2. Germline CDR1 reads MRHNA; CDR2 reads SNTAGT. The CDR3 extends over 14 amino acids. With 3 bases clipped from V and 2 bases from J, the junction kept 1 base outside the gene matches. The CDR3 DNA follows: TGTGCCAGCAGTGAAGCGGGAGACACAGATACGCAGTATTTT. Its translation is CASSEAGDTDTQYF.

This clone appeared a few times. This CDR3 reads CASSLVWTGRTDTQYF. The CDR3 DNA reads TGTGCCAGCAGCTTAGTCTGGACTGGACGCACAGATACGCAGTATTTT. This chain uses TRBV7-2 with TRBJ2-3, with a tentative D call TRBD2 (5 bases). Germline V CDR1 and CDR2: SGHTA, FQGNSA. The CDR3 totals 16 residues. Trimming shortened V by 1 base and J by 1 base, and 12 bases separated the two germline ends.

The chain joins TRBV20-1 to TRBJ2-5, with no clear D. V lost 4 bases to trimming and J lost 4 bases, with 7 bases between them. This CDR3 is built from 11 residues. CDR1 and CDR2 from the germline V gene are DFQATT and SNEGSKA (reference sequence). The CDR3 sequence: CSATLPETQYF. CDR3 nucleotide sequence: TGCAGTGCTACTCTTCCAGAGACCCAGTACTTC.

V is TRBV19 and J is TRBJ1-2; 9 nucleotides align to TRBD1. This CDR3 is 14 amino acids long. J lost 9 bases, V lost 1 base, and 6 bases had no gene match. Per the germline V gene, CDR1 is LNHDA and CDR2 is SQIVND (reference sequence). CDR3 loop: CASSIGTGGARYTF. For the CDR3, the DNA is TGTGCCAGTAGTATAGGAACAGGGGGCGCACGCTACACCTTC.

V and J are TRBV21-1 and TRBJ1-1; the table's D gene call, TRBD1, was not cross checked with the DNA. TRBV21-1 has pseudogene status. CDR3 length: 14 residues. The DNA of the CDR3 is TGTGCCAGCAGCAGAGTAATTTCACAGGGTAAAGCTTTCTTT. Its protein product is CASSRVISQGKAFF.

The chain has TRBV15 and TRBJ2-3, with 10 bases matching TRBD2. Germline lookup yields CDR1 LNHNV and CDR2 YYDKDF (reference sequence). The CDR3 covers 16 residues. With 0 bases clipped from V and 4 bases from J, the junction kept 4 bases outside the gene matches. The CDR3 nucleotides read TGTGCCACCAGCAGAGAACTAGCGGGGTTATCAGATACGCAGTATTTT. Translating it yields CATSRELAGLSDTQYF.

The chain recombines TRBV28 with TRBJ1-5; 8 bases match TRBD1. V lost 7 bases to trimming and J lost 5 bases; unmatched junction nucleotides: 7. The germline V gene encodes CDR1 MDHEN and CDR2 SYDVKM. The CDR3 has 14 amino acids. DNA for the CDR3: TGTGCCAGCATACTAGACAGGGGCCATCAGCCCCAGCATTTT. It is translated as CASILDRGHQPQHF.

The chain employs TRBV19 and TRBJ2-2; TRBD2 agrees at 7 bases. The V gene end was trimmed by 4 bases and the J gene end by 1 base; junction bases not matched to a gene: 6. CDR1 LNHDA and CDR2 SQIVND come from the germline V gene (reference sequence). The CDR3 extends over 16 amino acids. CDR3 sequence (DNA): TGTGCCAGTAGTAGGGGGGGAGGTTTGAACACCGGGGAGCTGTTTTTT. Amino acid sequence: CASSRGGGLNTGELFF.

CDR3 bases: TGTGCCAGCAGCCAGGGACTAGCGGGACCCGGGGAGCTGTTTTTT. Its translation: CASSQGLAGPGELFF. The V call is TRBV7-2, the J call TRBJ2-2; TRBD2 aligns across 13 bases. CDR3 length: 15 amino acids. With 5 bases clipped from V and 6 bases from J, the junction kept 3 bases outside the gene matches. Germline assignment: CDR1 SGHTA and CDR2 FQGNSA.

Concerning this clone itself: At one of its ends the junction is not consistent with the germline gene, which may arise from a read error. The chain has TRBV13 and TRBJ2-3, with 8 bases fitting TRBD2. This CDR3 comprises 14 residues. Germline V lookup: CDR1 PRHDT, CDR2 FYEKMQ (reference sequence). CDR3 nucleotides: TGTGCCAGCAGCGTATCGGGGGGGCGGAACAGTTGGCATTTT. Its translation: CASSVSGGRNSWHF. The variable domain in full, completed from reference TRBV13 and TRBJ2-3, reads AAGVIQSPRHLIKEKRETATLKCYPIPRHDTVYWYQQGPGQDPQFLISFYEKMQSDKGSIPDRFSAQQFSDYHSELNMSSLELGDSALYFCASSVSGGRNSWHFGPGTRLTVL.

The V call is TRBV4-3, the J call TRBJ1-2; perhaps TRBD1 as D (5 bases). CDR1 and CDR2 from the germline V gene are LGHNA and YSLEER. V lost 3 bases, J lost 2 bases, and 16 bases lay in between. The CDR3 loop spans 16 amino acids. CDR3: CASSQGGARRNYGYTF. The CDR3, as DNA: TGCGCCAGCAGCCAGGGGGGAGCAAGGCGCAACTATGGCTACACCTTC.

For the CDR3, the DNA is TGCGCCAGCAGCCAAACTCGGAGCGGGACCTACGAGCAGTACTTC. This encodes CASSQTRSGTYEQYF. The rearrangement links TRBV4-3 to TRBJ2-7; TRBD2 matches at 7 bases. Germline CDR1 and CDR2: LGHNA and YSLEER. V lost 2 bases to trimming and J lost 2 bases; unmatched junction nucleotides: 6. The CDR3 contains 15 residues.

This clone was counted a single time. The chain combines TRBV28 with TRBJ1-2; no firm D call. Germline V gene data show CDR1 as MDHEN and CDR2 as SYDVKM. The CDR3 contains 12 residues. Trimming removed 5 bases from V and 4 bases from J, with 8 bases in between. CDR3 in amino acids: CASSRRVYGYTF. The CDR3 DNA follows: TGTGCCAGCAGTCGTCGAGTCTATGGCTACACCTTC.

The chain combines TRBV9 with TRBJ2-5; no firm D call. The CDR3 covers 13 residues. The germline gives CDR1 SGDLS, CDR2 YYNGEE. V lost 3 bases and J 3 bases, leaving 9 bases between the germline ends. CDR3 amino acids: CASSGIEKETQYF. CDR3 in DNA: TGTGCCAGCAGCGGAATAGAGAAAGAGACCCAGTACTTC.

Concerning this clone: Germline and junction disagree at one end, which may indicate a read error. This chain uses TRBV6-1 with TRBJ1-5, with D possibly matching TRBD1 (5 bases). CDR1 is MNHNS, CDR2 SASEGT, per germline. This CDR3 has 15 amino acids. The chain's CDR3 is CAGRVLEGDRQPQHF. CDR3 DNA sequence: TGTGCCGGCAGGGTATTGGAAGGGGATAGGCAGCCCCAGCATTTT.

The chain is built from TRBV19 and TRBJ2-6; unclear D gene. V lost 6 bases to trimming and J lost 6 bases, with 18 bases between them. The CDR3 sequence is 16 residues long. Germline CDR1 LNHDA, CDR2 SQIVND (reference sequence). This CDR3 reads CASRGWVGALANVLTF. CDR3 coding DNA: TGTGCCAGTAGGGGCTGGGTGGGCGCCCTGGCCAACGTCCTGACTTTC.

The rearrangement uses TRBV29-1 and TRBJ2-7, with D unresolved. CDR3 size: 15 residues. In germline, CDR1 is SQVTM, CDR2 ANQGSEA. Between the trimmed V and J ends, which lost 7 bases and 3 bases, there was a span of 22 bases. The DNA for the CDR3 is TGCAGCGCCCTTAGACCTGGCCCTAGGTACTACGAGCAGTACTTC. Translating gives CSALRPGPRYYEQYF.

This clone has only a few counts. The junction differs from germline at one of its ends, possibly a read error. The rearrangement links TRBV4-3 to TRBJ1-5; 9 bases are shared with TRBD1. From germline, CDR1 is LGHNA and CDR2 YSLEER. The CDR3 is 13 residues long. The CDR3 here is CASSPAPGQGLDF. As DNA, the CDR3 is TGCGCCAGCAGCCCTGCCCCGGGACAGGGATTAGATTTT.

The gene calls are TRBV6-1 and TRBJ1-5, with a weak D call TRBD1 (6 bases). V was cut by 5 bases and J by 10 bases, with 21 bases left in between. The V gene's germline CDR1 is MNHNS and CDR2 SASEGT. The CDR3 sequence is 15 residues long. The CDR3 sequence: CASSPPGGAATPQHF. Here the CDR3 DNA reads TGTGCCAGCAGTCCCCCGGGGGGCGCGGCAACACCCCAGCATTTT.

This clone was recorded a few times. The V call is TRBV19, the J call TRBJ2-7, with TRBD2 as a possible D gene (6 bases). V lost 3 bases and J 0 bases, leaving 9 bases between the germline ends. From germline, CDR1 is LNHDA and CDR2 SQIVND (reference sequence). This CDR3 has 14 residues. DNA of the CDR3: TGTGCCAGTAGTATTAGCGGAGTCTCCTACGAGCAGTACTTC. It translates to CASSISGVSYEQYF.